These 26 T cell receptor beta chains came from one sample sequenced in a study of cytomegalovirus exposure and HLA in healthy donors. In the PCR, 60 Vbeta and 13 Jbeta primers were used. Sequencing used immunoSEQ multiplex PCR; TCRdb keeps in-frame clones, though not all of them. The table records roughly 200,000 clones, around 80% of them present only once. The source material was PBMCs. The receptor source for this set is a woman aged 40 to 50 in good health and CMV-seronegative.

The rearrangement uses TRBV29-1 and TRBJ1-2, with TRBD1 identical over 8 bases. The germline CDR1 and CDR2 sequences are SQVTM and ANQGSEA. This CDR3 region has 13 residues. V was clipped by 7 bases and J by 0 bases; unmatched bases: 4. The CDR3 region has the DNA TGCAGCGCTGGACAGGGCCCTAACTATGGCTACACCTTC. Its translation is CSAGQGPNYGYTF.

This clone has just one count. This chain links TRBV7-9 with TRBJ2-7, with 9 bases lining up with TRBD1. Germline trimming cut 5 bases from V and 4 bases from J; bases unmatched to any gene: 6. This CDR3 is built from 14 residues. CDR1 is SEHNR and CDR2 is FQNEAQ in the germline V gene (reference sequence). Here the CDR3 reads CASSPWDRVYEQYF. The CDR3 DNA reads TGTGCCAGCAGCCCCTGGGACAGGGTGTACGAGCAGTACTTC.

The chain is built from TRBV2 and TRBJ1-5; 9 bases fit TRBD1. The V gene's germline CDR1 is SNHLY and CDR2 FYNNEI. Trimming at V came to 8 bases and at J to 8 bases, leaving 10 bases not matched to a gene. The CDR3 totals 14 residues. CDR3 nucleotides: TGTGCCAGCTTGGACAGGGGTTCGATAAAGCCCCAGCATTTT. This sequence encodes CASLDRGSIKPQHF.

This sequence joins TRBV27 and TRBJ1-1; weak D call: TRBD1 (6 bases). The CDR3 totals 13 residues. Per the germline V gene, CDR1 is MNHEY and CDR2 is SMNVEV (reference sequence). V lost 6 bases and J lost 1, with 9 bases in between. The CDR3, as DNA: TGTGCCAGCAGGCAACAGGGGAACACTGAAGCTTTCTTT. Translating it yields CASRQQGNTEAFF.

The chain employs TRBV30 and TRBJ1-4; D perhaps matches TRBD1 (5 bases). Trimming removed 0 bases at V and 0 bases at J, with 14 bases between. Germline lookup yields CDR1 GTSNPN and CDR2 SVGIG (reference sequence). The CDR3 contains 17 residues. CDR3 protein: CAWSVGGSVATNEKLFF. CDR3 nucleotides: TGTGCCTGGAGTGTCGGGGGTTCAGTCGCAACTAATGAAAAACTGTTTTTT. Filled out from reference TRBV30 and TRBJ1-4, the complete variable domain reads SQTIHQWPATLVQPVGSPLSLECTVEGTSNPNLYWYRQAAGRGLQLLFYSVGIGQISSEVPQNLSASRPQDRQFILSSKKLLLSDSGFYLCAWSVGGSVATNEKLFFGSGTQLSVL.

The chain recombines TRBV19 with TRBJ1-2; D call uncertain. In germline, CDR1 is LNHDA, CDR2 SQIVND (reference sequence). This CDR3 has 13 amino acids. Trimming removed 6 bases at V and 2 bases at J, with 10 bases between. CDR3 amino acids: CASRAGNNYGYTF. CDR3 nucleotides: TGTGCCAGTAGAGCGGGCAACAACTATGGCTACACCTTC.

The CDR3 sequence is CASSLPPPTVENQPQHF. In nucleotides, the CDR3 is TGTGCCAGCAGCTTACCACCACCGACAGTGGAGAATCAGCCCCAGCATTTT. This chain connects TRBV11-3 to TRBJ1-5; TRBD1 might be the D (5 bases). CDR1 is SGHNT, CDR2 YENEEA, per germline. The ends were cut back, 2 bases at V and 4 bases at J, with 18 bases in the middle. This CDR3 is built from 17 residues. Using reference TRBV11-3 and TRBJ1-5 for the parts outside the CDR3, the full variable domain is EAGVVQSPRYKIIEKKQPVAFWCNPISGHNTLYWYLQNLGQGPELLIRYENEEAVDDSQLPKDRFSAERLKGVDSTLKIQPAELGDSAVYLCASSLPPPTVENQPQHFGDGTRLSIL.

The CDR3 reads CASSFQGGPYEQYF. In nucleotides, the CDR3 is TGTGCCAGCAGTTTCCAGGGGGGACCCTACGAGCAGTACTTC. This chain uses TRBV5-4 with TRBJ2-7, with D perhaps matching TRBD1 (7 bases). CDR1 is SGHNT, CDR2 YYREEE, per germline (reference sequence). V was cut by 5 bases and J by 2 bases, with 14 bases left in between. CDR3 length: 14 residues.

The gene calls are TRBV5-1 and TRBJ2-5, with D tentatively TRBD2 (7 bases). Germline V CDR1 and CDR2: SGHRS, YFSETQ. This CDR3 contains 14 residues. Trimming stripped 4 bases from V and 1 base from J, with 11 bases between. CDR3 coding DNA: TGCGCCAGCAGCGGGGGCGGGGGCCAAGAGACCCAGTACTTC. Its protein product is CASSGGGGQETQYF.

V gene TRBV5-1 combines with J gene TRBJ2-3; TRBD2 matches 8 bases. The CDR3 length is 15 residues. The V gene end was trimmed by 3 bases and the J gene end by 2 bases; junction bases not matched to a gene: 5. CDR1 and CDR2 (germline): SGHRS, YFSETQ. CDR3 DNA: TGCGCCAGCAGCTATAGCGGGGCTTACACAGATACGCAGTATTTT. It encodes CASSYSGAYTDTQYF.

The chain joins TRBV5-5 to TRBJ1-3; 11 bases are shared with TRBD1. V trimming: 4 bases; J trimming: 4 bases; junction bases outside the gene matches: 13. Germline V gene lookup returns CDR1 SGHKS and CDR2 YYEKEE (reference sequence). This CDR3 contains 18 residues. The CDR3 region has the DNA TGTGCCAGCAGCAGGGACCCCGGGACAGGGGGTGCAGGAAACACCATATATTTT. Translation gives CASSRDPGTGGAGNTIYF.

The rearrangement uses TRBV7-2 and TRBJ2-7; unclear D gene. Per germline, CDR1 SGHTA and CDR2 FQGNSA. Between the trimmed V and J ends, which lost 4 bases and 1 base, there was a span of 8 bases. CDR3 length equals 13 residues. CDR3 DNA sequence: TGTGCCAGCAGCTCCCCCCCTTCCTACGAGCAGTACTTC. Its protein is CASSSPPSYEQYF. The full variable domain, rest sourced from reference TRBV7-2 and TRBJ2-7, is GAGVSQSPSNKVTEKGKDVELRCDPISGHTALYWYRQSLGQGLEFLIYFQGNSAPDKSGLPSDRFSAERTGGSVSTLTIQRTQQEDSAVYLCASSSPPSYEQYFGPGTRLTVT.

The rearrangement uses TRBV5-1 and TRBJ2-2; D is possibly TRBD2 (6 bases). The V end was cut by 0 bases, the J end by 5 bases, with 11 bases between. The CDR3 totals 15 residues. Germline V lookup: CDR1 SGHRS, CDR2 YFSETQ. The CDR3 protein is CASSLERGGTGELFF. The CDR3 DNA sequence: TGCGCCAGCAGCTTGGAGCGTGGAGGGACCGGGGAGCTGTTTTTT. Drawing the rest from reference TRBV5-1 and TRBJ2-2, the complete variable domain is KAGVTQTPRYLIKTRGQQVTLSCSPISGHRSVSWYQQTPGQGLQFLFEYFSETQRNKGNFPGRFSGRQFSNSRSEMNVSTLELGDSALYLCASSLERGGTGELFFGEGSRLTVL.

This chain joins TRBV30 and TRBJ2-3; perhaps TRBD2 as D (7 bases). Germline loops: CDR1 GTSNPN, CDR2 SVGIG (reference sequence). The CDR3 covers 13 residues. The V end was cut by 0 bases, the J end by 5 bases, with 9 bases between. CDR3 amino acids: CAWSVGGGDTQYF. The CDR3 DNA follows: TGTGCCTGGAGTGTAGGGGGGGGAGATACGCAGTATTTT.

The CDR3 spells CASSETSGANTGELFF. In nucleotides, the CDR3 is TGCGCCAGCAGTGAGACTAGCGGGGCGAACACCGGGGAGCTGTTTTTT. The chain carries TRBV10-2 and TRBJ2-2, with 10 nucleotides matching TRBD2. J gave up 0 bases and V 2 bases, and 0 bases lay outside the gene matches. The CDR3 runs to 16 residues. Germline V gives CDR1 WSHSY, CDR2 SAAADI.

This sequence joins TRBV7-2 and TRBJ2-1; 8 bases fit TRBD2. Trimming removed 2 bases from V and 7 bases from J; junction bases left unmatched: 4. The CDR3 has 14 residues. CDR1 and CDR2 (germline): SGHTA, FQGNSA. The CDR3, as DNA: TGTGCCAGCAGCTTATACGCGGGGGGTAATGAGCAGTTCTTC. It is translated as CASSLYAGGNEQFF. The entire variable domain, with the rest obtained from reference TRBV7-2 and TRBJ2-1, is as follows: GAGVSQSPSNKVTEKGKDVELRCDPISGHTALYWYRQSLGQGLEFLIYFQGNSAPDKSGLPSDRFSAERTGGSVSTLTIQRTQQEDSAVYLCASSLYAGGNEQFFGPGTRLTVL.

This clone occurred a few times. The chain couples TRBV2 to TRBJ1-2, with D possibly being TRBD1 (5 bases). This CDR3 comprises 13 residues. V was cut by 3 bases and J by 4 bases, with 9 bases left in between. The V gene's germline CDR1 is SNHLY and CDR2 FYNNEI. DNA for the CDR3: TGTGCCAGCAGTGAGGCCCAGGGCTATGGCTACACCTTC. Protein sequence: CASSEAQGYGYTF.

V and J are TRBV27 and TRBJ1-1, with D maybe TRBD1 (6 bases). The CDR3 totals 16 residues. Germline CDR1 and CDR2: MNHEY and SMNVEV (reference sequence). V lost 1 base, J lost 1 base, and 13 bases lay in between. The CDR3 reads CASSLYGGGKNTEAFF. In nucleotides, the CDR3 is TGTGCCAGCAGTTTATATGGGGGCGGAAAGAACACTGAAGCTTTCTTT.

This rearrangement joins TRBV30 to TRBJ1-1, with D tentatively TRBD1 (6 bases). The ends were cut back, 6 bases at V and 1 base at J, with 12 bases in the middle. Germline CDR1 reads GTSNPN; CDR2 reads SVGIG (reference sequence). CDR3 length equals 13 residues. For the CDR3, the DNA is TGTGCCTGTCCACAGGGTACGAACACTGAAGCTTTCTTT. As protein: CACPQGTNTEAFF.

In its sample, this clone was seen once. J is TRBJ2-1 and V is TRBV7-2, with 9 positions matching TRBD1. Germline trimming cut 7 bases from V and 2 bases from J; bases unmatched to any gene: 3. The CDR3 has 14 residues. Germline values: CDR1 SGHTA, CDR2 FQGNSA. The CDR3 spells CASKRDRAYNEQFF. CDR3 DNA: TGTGCCAGCAAGCGGGACAGGGCCTACAATGAGCAGTTCTTC.

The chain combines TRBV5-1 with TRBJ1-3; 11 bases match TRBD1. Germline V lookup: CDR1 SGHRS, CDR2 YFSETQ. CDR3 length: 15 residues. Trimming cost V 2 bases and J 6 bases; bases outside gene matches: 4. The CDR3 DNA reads TGCGCCAGCAGCTTCCGGGACAGGGGGGCAAACACCATATATTTT. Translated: CASSFRDRGANTIYF.

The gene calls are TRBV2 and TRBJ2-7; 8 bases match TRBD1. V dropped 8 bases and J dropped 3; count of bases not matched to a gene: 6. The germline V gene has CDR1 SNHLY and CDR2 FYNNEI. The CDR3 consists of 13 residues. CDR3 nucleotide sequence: TGTGCCAGCGGCCGGGACAGGAACTACGAGCAGTACTTC. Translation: CASGRDRNYEQYF.

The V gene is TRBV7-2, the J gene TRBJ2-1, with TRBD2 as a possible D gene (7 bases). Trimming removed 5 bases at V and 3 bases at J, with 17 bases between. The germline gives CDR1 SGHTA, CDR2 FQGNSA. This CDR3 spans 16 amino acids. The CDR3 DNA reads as TGTGCCAGCAGCGAGCGTGGGGGGGCCTACTACAATGAGCAGTTCTTC. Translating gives CASSERGGAYYNEQFF.

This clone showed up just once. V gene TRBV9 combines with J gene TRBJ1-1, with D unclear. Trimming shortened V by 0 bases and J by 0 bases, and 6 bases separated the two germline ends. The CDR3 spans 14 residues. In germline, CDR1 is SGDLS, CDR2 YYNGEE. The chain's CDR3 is CASSVGPMNTEAFF. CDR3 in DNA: TGTGCCAGCAGCGTAGGTCCAATGAACACTGAAGCTTTCTTT.

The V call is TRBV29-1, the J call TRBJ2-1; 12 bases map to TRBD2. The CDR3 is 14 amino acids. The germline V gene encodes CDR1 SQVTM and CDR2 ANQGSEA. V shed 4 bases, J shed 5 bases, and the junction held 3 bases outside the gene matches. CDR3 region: CSVASGRANNEQFF. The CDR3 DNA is TGCAGCGTTGCTAGCGGGAGGGCCAACAATGAGCAGTTCTTC.

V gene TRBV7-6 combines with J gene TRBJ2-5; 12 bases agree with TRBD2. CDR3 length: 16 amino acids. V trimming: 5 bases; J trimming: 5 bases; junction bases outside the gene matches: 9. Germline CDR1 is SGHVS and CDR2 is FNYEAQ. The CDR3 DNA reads TGTGCCAGCAGCCCTTCGCTAGCGGGAGGGTTGGAGACCCAGTACTTC. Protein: CASSPSLAGGLETQYF.